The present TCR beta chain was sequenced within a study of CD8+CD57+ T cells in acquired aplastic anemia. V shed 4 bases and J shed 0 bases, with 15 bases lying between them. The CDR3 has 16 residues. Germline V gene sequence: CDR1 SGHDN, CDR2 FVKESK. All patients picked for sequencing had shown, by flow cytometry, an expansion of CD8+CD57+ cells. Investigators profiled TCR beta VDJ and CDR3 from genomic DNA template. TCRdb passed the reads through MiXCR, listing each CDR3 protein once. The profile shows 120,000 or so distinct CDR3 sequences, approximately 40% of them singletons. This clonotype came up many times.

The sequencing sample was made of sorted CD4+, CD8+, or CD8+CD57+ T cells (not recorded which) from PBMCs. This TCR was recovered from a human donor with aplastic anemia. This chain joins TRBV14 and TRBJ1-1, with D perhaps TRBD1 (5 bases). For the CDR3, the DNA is TGTGCCAGCAGCCCCCTGGGAGGGGTTATGAACACTGAAGCTTTCTTT. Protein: CASSPLGGVMNTEAFF.